The sequence of this TCR beta chain was determined in a study of identical twins. V shed 7 bases and J 1 base; nucleotides not matched to a gene: 6. This CDR3 spans 15 amino acids. CDR1 and CDR2 (germline): LNHDA, SQIVND (reference sequence). This clonotype was seen a few times. Its specificity is unknown. Study-level findings and limits: Within twin pairs, the out-of-frame alpha sequences they shared showed excess low generation probability.

After template switching added a universal primer site, the resulting cDNA carried unique molecular identifiers. In TCRdb, the 5' RACE reads were re-called with MiXCR into one record per CDR3 protein. Among hundreds of thousands of distinct CDR3 sequences listed, 6% to 6.5% were seen once. This sequence originates from a man between 18 and 35 years old in good health. The chain employs TRBV19 and TRBJ1-5, with 8 bases that match TRBD1. Sequenced input: naive T cells sorted from blood. The CDR3 reads CASTTTGASNQPQHF. CDR3 nucleotides: TGTGCCAGTACCACGACAGGGGCCAGCAATCAGCCCCAGCATTTT.